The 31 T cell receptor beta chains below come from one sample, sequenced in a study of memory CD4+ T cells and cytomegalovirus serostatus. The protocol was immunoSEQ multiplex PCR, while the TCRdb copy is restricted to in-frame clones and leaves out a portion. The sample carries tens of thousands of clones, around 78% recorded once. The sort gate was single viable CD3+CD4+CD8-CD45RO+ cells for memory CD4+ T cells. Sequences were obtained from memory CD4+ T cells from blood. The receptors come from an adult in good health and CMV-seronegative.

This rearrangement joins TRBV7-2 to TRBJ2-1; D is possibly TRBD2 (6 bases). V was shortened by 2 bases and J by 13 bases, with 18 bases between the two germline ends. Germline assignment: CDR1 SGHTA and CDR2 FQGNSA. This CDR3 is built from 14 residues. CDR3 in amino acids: CASSLKREDFVQFF. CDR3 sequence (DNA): TGTGCCAGCAGCTTAAAGAGGGAGGACTTTGTACAGTTCTTC.

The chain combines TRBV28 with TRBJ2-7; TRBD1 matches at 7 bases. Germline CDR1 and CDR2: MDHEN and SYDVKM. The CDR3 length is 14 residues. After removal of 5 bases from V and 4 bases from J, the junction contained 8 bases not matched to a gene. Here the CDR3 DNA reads TGTGCCAGCAGTCTTGAGGGACAGCTTTACGAGCAGTACTTC. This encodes CASSLEGQLYEQYF.

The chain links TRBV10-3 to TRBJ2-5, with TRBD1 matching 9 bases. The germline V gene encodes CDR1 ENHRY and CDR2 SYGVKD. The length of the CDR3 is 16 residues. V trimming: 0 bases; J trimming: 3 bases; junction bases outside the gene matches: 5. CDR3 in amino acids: CAISESGDRVEETQYF. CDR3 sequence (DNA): TGTGCCATCAGTGAGTCCGGGGACAGGGTGGAAGAGACCCAGTACTTC.

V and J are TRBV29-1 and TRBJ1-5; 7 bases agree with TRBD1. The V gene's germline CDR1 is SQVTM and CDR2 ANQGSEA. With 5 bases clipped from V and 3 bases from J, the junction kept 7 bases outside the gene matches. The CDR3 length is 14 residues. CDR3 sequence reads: CSVSKGGINQPQHF. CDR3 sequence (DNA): TGCAGCGTTTCGAAAGGGGGCATCAATCAGCCCCAGCATTTT.

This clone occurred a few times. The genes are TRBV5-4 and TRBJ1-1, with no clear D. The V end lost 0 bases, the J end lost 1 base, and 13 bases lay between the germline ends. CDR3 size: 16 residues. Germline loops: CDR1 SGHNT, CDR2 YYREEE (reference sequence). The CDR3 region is CASSLGVVLSNTEAFF. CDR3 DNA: TGTGCCAGCAGCTTGGGGGTGGTTCTATCGAACACTGAAGCTTTCTTT.

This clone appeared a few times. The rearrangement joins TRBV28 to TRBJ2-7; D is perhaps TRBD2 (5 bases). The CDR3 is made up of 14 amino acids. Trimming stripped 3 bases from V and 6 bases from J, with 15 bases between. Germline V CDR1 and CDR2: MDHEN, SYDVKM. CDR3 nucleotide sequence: TGTGCCAGCAGTTTGGTAGGAAACCTAGCCGAGCAGTACTTC. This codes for CASSLVGNLAEQYF.

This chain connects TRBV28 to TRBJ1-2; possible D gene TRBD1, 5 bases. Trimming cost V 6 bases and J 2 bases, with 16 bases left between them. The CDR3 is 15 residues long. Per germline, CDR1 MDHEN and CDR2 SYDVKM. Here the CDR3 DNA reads TGTGCCAGCAGCCAAGCCGGGACCGCAAACTATGGCTACACCTTC. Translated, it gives CASSQAGTANYGYTF.

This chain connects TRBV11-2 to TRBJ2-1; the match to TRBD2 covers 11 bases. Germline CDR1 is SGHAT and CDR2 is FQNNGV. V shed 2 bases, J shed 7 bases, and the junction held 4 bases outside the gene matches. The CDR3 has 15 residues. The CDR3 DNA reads TGTGCCAGCAGCTTAAGGACTAGCGGGTATAATGAGCAGTTCTTC. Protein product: CASSLRTSGYNEQFF.

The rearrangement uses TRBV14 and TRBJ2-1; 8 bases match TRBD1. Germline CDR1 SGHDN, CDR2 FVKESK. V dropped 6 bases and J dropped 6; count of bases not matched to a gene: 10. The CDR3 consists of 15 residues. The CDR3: CASSEDRGILNEQFF. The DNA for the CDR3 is TGTGCCAGCAGTGAAGACAGGGGCATACTCAATGAGCAGTTCTTC.

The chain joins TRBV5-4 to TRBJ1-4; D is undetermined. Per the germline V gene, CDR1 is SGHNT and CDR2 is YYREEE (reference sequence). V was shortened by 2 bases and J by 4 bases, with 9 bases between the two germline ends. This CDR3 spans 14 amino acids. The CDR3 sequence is CASSFEGNNEKLFF. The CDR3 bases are TGTGCCAGCAGCTTCGAGGGAAATAATGAAAAACTGTTTTTT.

The CDR3 nucleotides read TGTGCCACCAGCAGAGGGCCCGCAGATACGCAGTATTTT. As protein: CATSRGPADTQYF. The rearrangement links TRBV15 to TRBJ2-3; D not resolved. The CDR3 sequence is 13 residues long. In germline, CDR1 is LNHNV, CDR2 YYDKDF (reference sequence). V was shortened by 1 base and J by 4 bases, with 6 bases between the two germline ends.

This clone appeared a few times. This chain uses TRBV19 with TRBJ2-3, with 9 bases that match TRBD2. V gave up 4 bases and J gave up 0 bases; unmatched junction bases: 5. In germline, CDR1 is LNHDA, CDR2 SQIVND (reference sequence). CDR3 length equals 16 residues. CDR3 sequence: CASSNTGTSSTDTQYF. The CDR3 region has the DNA TGTGCCAGTAGTAACACCGGGACTAGCAGCACAGATACGCAGTATTTT.

CDR3 nucleotides: TGTGCCACCAGCAGAGGGAGGAGCCTCTATGGCTACACCTTC. It translates to CATSRGRSLYGYTF. The V call is TRBV15, the J call TRBJ1-2; D remains ambiguous. The germline V and J ends were trimmed by 1 base and 4 bases, with 10 bases remaining between them. Germline CDR1 LNHNV, CDR2 YYDKDF (reference sequence). The CDR3 sequence is 14 residues long.

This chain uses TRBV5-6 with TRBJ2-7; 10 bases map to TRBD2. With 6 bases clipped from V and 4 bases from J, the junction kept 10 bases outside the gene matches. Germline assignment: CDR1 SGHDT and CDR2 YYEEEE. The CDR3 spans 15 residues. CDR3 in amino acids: CASNLRASGGYEQYF. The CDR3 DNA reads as TGTGCCAGCAATTTGAGGGCTAGCGGGGGTTACGAGCAGTACTTC.

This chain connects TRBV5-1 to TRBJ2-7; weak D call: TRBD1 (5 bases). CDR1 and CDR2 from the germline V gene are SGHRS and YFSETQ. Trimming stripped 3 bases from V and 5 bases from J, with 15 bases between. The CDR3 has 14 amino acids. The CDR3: CASSSGLDSHEQYF. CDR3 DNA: TGCGCCAGCAGCTCAGGGCTCGACAGCCACGAGCAGTACTTC. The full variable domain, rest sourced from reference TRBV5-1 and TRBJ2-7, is KAGVTQTPRYLIKTRGQQVTLSCSPISGHRSVSWYQQTPGQGLQFLFEYFSETQRNKGNFPGRFSGRQFSNSRSEMNVSTLELGDSALYLCASSSGLDSHEQYFGPGTRLTVT.

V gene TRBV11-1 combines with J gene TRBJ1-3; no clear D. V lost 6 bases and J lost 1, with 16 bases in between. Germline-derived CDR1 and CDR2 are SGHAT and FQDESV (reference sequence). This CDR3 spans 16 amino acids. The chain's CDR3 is CASRSDGITSGNTIYF. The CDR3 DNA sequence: TGTGCCAGCAGATCCGACGGGATAACATCTGGAAACACCATATATTTT.

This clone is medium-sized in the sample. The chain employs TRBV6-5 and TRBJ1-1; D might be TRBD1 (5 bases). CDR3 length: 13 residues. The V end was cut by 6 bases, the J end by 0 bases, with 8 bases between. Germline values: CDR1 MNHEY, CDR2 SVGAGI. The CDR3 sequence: CASSRGLNTEAFF. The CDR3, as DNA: TGTGCCAGCAGCCGGGGGTTGAACACTGAAGCTTTCTTT.

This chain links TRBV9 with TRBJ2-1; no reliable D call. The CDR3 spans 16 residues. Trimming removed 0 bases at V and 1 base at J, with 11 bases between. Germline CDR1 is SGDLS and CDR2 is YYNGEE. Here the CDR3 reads CASSVGSDPSYNEQFF. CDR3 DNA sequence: TGTGCCAGCAGCGTAGGGTCGGACCCATCCTACAATGAGCAGTTCTTC.

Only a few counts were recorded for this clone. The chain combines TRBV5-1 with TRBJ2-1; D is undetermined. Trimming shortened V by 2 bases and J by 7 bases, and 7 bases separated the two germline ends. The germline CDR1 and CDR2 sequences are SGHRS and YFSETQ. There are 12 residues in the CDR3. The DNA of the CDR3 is TGCGCCAGCAGCTTCGACGGTAATGAGCAGTTCTTC. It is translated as CASSFDGNEQFF.

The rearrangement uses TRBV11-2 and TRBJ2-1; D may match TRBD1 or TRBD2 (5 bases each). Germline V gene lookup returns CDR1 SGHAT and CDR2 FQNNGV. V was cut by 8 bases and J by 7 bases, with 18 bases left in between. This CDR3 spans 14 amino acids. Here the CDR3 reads CASGTRGTANEQFF. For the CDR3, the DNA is TGTGCCAGCGGTACAAGAGGGACGGCGAATGAGCAGTTCTTC.

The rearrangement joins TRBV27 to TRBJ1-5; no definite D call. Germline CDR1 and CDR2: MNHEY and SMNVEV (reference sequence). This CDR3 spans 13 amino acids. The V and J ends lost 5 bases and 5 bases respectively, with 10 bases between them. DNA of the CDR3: TGTGCCAGCAGTCGCGGGTGGGATCAGCCCCAGCATTTT. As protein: CASSRGWDQPQHF.

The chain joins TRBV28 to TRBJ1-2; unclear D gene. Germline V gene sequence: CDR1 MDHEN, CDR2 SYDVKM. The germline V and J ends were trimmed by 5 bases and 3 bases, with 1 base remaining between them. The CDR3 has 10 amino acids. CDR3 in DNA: TGTGCCAGCAGTGACTATGGCTACACCTTC. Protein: CASSDYGYTF.

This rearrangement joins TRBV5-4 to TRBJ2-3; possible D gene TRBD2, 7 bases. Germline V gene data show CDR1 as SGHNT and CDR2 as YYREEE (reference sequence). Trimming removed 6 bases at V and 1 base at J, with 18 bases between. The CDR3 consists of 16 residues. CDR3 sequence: CASNFGGAGGTDTQYF. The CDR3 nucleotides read TGTGCCAGCAACTTTGGGGGGGCGGGAGGCACAGATACGCAGTATTTT.

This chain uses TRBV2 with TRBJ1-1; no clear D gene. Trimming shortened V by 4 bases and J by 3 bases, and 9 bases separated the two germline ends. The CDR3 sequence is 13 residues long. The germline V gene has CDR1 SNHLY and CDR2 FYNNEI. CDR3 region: CASSASRDTEAFF. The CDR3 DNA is TGTGCCAGCAGTGCCAGTCGCGACACTGAAGCTTTCTTT. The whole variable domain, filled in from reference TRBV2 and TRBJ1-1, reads EPEVTQTPSHQVTQMGQEVILRCVPISNHLYFYWYRQILGQKVEFLVSFYNNEISEKSEIFDDQFSVERPDGSNFTLKIRSTKLEDSAMYFCASSASRDTEAFFGQGTRLTVV.

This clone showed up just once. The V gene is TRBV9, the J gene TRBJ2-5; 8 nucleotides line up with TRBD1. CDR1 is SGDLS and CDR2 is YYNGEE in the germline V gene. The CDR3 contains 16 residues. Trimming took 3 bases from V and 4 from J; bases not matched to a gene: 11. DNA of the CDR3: TGTGCCAGCAGCGCCCATGGACAGGGAATCGGAGAGACCCAGTACTTC. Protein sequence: CASSAHGQGIGETQYF.

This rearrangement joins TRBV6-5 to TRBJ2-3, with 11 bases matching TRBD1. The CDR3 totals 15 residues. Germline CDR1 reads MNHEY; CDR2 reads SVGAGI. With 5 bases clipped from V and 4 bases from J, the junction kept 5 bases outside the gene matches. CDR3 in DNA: TGTGCCAGCAGTGGACAGGGGGCCTGGGCAGATACGCAGTATTTT. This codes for CASSGQGAWADTQYF.

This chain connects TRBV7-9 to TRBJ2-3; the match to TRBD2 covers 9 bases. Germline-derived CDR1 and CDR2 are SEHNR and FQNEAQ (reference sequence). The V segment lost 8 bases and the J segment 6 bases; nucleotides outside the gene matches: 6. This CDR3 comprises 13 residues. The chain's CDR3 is CASRLAGPDTQYF. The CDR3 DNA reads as TGTGCCAGCCGGCTAGCGGGACCCGATACGCAGTATTTT.

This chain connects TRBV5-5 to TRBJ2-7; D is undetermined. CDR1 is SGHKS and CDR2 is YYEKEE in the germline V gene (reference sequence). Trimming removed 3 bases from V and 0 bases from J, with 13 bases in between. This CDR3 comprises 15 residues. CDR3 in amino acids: CASSSAAVNSYEQYF. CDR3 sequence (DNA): TGTGCCAGCAGCTCGGCCGCAGTGAACTCCTACGAGCAGTACTTC.

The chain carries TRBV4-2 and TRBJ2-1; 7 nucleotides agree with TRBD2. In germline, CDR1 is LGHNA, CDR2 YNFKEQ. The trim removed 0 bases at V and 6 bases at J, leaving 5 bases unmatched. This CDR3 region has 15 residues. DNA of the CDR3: TGTGCCAGCAGCCAAGAACGGCTAGCGGTCAATGAGCAGTTCTTC. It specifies CASSQERLAVNEQFF.

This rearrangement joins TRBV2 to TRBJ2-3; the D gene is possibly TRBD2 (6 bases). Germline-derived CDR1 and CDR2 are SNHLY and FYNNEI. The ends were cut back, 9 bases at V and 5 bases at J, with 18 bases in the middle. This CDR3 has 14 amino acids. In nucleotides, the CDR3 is TGTGCCAGGGGGGGAGTCGGGGCCGTAGATACGCAGTATTTT. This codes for CARGGVGAVDTQYF.

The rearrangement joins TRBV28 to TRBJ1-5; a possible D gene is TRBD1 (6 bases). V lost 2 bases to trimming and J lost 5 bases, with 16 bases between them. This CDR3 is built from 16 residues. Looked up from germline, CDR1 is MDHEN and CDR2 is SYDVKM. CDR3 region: CASSLLTGLGYQPQHF. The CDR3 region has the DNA TGTGCCAGCAGTTTACTCACAGGGTTGGGTTATCAGCCCCAGCATTTT.